This passage covers 13 T cell receptor beta chains from one sample sequenced in a study of blood T cell repertoires in COVID-19. The method was immunoSEQ multiplex PCR; TCRdb's version includes in-frame clones alone and lacks a portion of them. The sample lists 250,000 to 300,000 clones; under 90% were seen once. The sequenced sample consisted of peripheral blood. All receptors come from a man aged 60 to 69 with acute or convalescent COVID-19.

The chain's CDR3 is CASSFLMLAGAYPRGTQYF. CDR3 nucleotides: TGTGCCAGCAGCTTTCTGATGTTAGCGGGGGCCTACCCTCGGGGGACCCAGTACTTC. This chain links TRBV5-4 with TRBJ2-5; TRBD2 matches 9 bases. V lost 2 bases, J lost 7 bases, and 21 bases stayed unmatched. This CDR3 comprises 19 residues. Per germline, CDR1 SGHNT and CDR2 YYREEE (reference sequence).

The rearrangement uses TRBV9 and TRBJ1-2, with 7 bases fitting TRBD1. This CDR3 has 13 residues. Germline CDR1 SGDLS, CDR2 YYNGEE. The junction had 6 bases not matched to a gene; V was cut back by 4 bases and J by 6 bases. The CDR3 region is CASSPQQGNGYTF. The CDR3 coding sequence is TGTGCCAGCAGCCCACAACAGGGGAATGGCTACACCTTC.

This rearrangement joins TRBV5-1 to TRBJ1-1, with 7 bases lining up with TRBD1. The junction had 7 bases not matched to a gene; V was cut back by 4 bases and J by 1 base. The germline gives CDR1 SGHRS, CDR2 YFSETQ. This CDR3 spans 15 amino acids. CDR3 protein: CASSPMGQTNTEAFF. CDR3 DNA sequence: TGCGCCAGCAGCCCCATGGGACAGACGAACACTGAAGCTTTCTTT. Based on the CDR3 plus reference TRBV5-1 and TRBJ1-1, the full variable domain is KAGVTQTPRYLIKTRGQQVTLSCSPISGHRSVSWYQQTPGQGLQFLFEYFSETQRNKGNFPGRFSGRQFSNSRSEMNVSTLELGDSALYLCASSPMGQTNTEAFFGQGTRLTVV.

V and J are TRBV7-9 and TRBJ2-7, with 7 bases identical to TRBD2. This CDR3 is 13 amino acids long. V lost 4 bases and J lost 2; bases outside the gene matches: 2. CDR1 is SEHNR, CDR2 FQNEAQ, per germline (reference sequence). The CDR3 region has the DNA TGTGCCAGCAGCTCGGGGGGTACCTACGAGCAGTACTTC. The encoded protein is CASSSGGTYEQYF.

Here the CDR3 reads CASQRWGQYQPQHF. CDR3 bases: TGTGCCAGCCAGAGGTGGGGACAGTATCAGCCCCAGCATTTT. V is TRBV27 and J is TRBJ1-5; 7 positions agree with TRBD1. The germline V gene has CDR1 MNHEY and CDR2 SMNVEV (reference sequence). V lost 8 bases, J lost 5 bases, and 9 bases stayed unmatched. The CDR3 covers 14 residues.

This clone has just one count. The rearrangement uses TRBV9 and TRBJ1-2; D ambiguous. The CDR3 has 13 amino acids. Germline lookup yields CDR1 SGDLS and CDR2 YYNGEE. The V gene lost 4 bases and the J gene lost 5 bases, with 12 bases spanning the gap. The CDR3 coding sequence is TGTGCCAGCAGCCCTACCACGAGTTATGGCTACACCTTC. Translated, it gives CASSPTTSYGYTF.

The genes are TRBV24-1 and TRBJ2-1; D not certain. Germline V lookup: CDR1 KGHDR, CDR2 SFDVKD. V was clipped by 4 bases and J by 0 bases, with 12 bases between them. The CDR3 loop spans 16 amino acids. In DNA, the CDR3 is TGTGCCACCAGTGACCCTACATCTAGCTCCTACAATGAGCAGTTCTTC. Translated, it gives CATSDPTSSSYNEQFF.

This clone appeared a few times. This chain uses TRBV5-1 with TRBJ1-3; weak D call: TRBD1 (5 bases). The CDR3 consists of 17 residues. Trimming cost V 0 bases and J 0 bases, with 13 bases left between them. Germline V gene sequence: CDR1 SGHRS, CDR2 YFSETQ. The chain's CDR3 is CASSLGGSSSSGNTIYF. As DNA, the CDR3 is TGCGCCAGCAGCTTGGGGGGCAGTTCGAGCTCTGGAAACACCATATATTTT.

The chain has TRBV10-3 and TRBJ2-6; 7 nucleotides agree with TRBD1. This CDR3 is built from 17 residues. Germline V gene data show CDR1 as ENHRY and CDR2 as SYGVKD. With 4 bases clipped from V and 0 bases from J, the junction kept 6 bases outside the gene matches. The CDR3 reads CAISGTHRGSGANVLTF. The CDR3 DNA reads TGTGCCATCAGTGGGACGCACAGGGGCTCTGGGGCCAACGTCCTGACTTTC.

CDR3 sequence: CASGAGPNYEQYF. The CDR3 DNA reads as TGTGCCAGCGGGGCCGGACCAAACTACGAGCAGTACTTC. The chain combines TRBV6-5 with TRBJ2-7, with D possibly matching TRBD1 (5 bases). The CDR3 is 13 residues long. V gave up 8 bases and J gave up 3 bases, with 14 bases separating them. Per germline, CDR1 MNHEY and CDR2 SVGAGI.

This clone has a single count. The genes are TRBV6-5 and TRBJ1-1, with a tentative D call TRBD1 (5 bases). V was cut by 8 bases and J by 0 bases, with 16 bases left in between. Germline V CDR1 and CDR2: MNHEY, SVGAGI. This CDR3 contains 15 residues. The CDR3 coding sequence is TGTGCCAGCCGCGGGAGGGGAGGAGTGAACACTGAAGCTTTCTTT. Amino acid sequence: CASRGRGGVNTEAFF.

This clone showed up just a few times. The chain joins TRBV7-8 to TRBJ1-2; D is unclear. Germline lookup yields CDR1 SGHVS and CDR2 FQNEAQ. This CDR3 spans 13 amino acids. V lost 5 bases and J lost 6, with 13 bases in between. Here the CDR3 DNA reads TGTGCCAGCAGCCTGCCGGAGTTGGATGGCTACACCTTC. It is translated as CASSLPELDGYTF.

The rearrangement links TRBV4-1 to TRBJ1-2; no firm D call. CDR3 length: 15 amino acids. The germline V and J ends were trimmed by 0 bases and 2 bases, with 10 bases remaining between them. The germline gives CDR1 MGHRA, CDR2 YSYEKL. The CDR3 region is CASSQDRRENYGYTF. The DNA for the CDR3 is TGCGCCAGCAGCCAAGATCGTCGGGAGAACTATGGCTACACCTTC.